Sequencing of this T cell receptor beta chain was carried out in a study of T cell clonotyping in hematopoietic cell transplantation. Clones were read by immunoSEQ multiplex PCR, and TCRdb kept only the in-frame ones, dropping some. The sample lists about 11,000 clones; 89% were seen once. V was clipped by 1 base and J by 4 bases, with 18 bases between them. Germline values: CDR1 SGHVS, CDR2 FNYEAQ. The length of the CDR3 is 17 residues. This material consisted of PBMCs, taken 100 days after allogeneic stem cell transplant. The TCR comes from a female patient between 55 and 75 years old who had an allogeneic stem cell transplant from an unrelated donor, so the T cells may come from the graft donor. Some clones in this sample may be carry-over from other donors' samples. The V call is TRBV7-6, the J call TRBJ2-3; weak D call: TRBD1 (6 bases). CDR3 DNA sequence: TGTGCCAGCAGCTTAGGTGAGACAGGACCCTTCTCAGATACGCAGTATTTT. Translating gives CASSLGETGPFSDTQYF. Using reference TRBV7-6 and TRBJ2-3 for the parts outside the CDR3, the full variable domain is GAGVSQSPRYKVTKRGQDVALRCDPISGHVSLYWYRQALGQGPEFLTYFNYEAQQDKSGLPNDRFSAERPEGSISTLTIQRTEQRDSAMYRCASSLGETGPFSDTQYFGPGTRLTVL.